This T cell receptor (beta chain) was recovered during a study of T cell responses to AZD1222 COVID-19 vaccine. The repertoire was sequenced with immunoSEQ multiplex PCR; TCRdb's copy has only in-frame clones and lacks some. Altogether some 130,000 clones are present, approximately 85% being singletons, with the ten largest covering 1.5% to 2%. The specimen was peripheral blood, collected on day 0 of AZD1222 vaccination. The source of this sequence is an adult in good health.

CDR3 bases: TGTGCCATCAGTGGGAGCAATCAGCCCCAGCATTTT. Translating gives CAISGSNQPQHF. This chain uses TRBV10-3 with TRBJ1-5, with D uncertain. Germline assignment: CDR1 ENHRY and CDR2 SYGVKD. This CDR3 has 12 amino acids. The V and J ends lost 4 bases and 1 base respectively, with 2 bases between them.